The rows below give T cell receptor beta chains drawn from one sample of a study of T cell responses to AZD1222 COVID-19 vaccine. Profiling relied on immunoSEQ multiplex PCR, and the TCRdb table lists in-frame clones only, not all of them. In the table there are 100,000 to 150,000 clones, about 90% of which are singletons. Sequenced material: peripheral blood, taken on day 0 of AZD1222 vaccination. The receptors here all came from an adult in good health. Each CDR3 is given with its conserved first and last residue. D genes are given only for firm matches. Clone sizes are given selectively: once, few, many, or a class where the clone is expanded.

j_call v_call clone_size d_call cdr3_nt cdr3_aa
TRBJ2-3 TRBV3-1/TRBV3-2 - - TGTGCCAGCAGCCAAGATGTTGGGGGAGTAAGCACAGATACGCAGTATTTT CASSQDVGGVSTDTQYF
TRBJ1-2 TRBV7-9 - - TGTGCCAGCAGCTTAGGCGAGGTTCCAGCTAACTATGGCTACACCTTC CASSLGEVPANYGYTF
TRBJ2-5 TRBV2 - - TGTGCCAGCAGTTCCAGGGCGCCGGAGACCCAGTACTTC CASSSRAPETQYF
TRBJ1-1 TRBV10-2 few - TGCGCCAGCAGAGGACAACGGGACACTGAAGCTTTCTTT CASRGQRDTEAFF
TRBJ2-1 TRBV5-5 - TRBD1 TGTGCCAGCAGCTTCCGGGACAGTTCCTACAATGAGCAGTTCTTC CASSFRDSSYNEQFF
TRBJ2-7 TRBV13 - - TGTGCCAGCAGCCAGCGACGAATGAGCTCCTACGAGCAGTACTTC CASSQRRMSSYEQYF
TRBJ1-6 TRBV5-4 - - TGTGCCAGCAGCTCCGGACAAAATCCCGCTTACTCACCCCTCCACTTT CASSSGQNPAYSPLHF
TRBJ2-1 TRBV7-6 few TRBD1 TGTGCCAGCAGCTTAGGAGGGGACAGGGCCTACTCCTACAATGAGCAGTTCTTC CASSLGGDRAYSYNEQFF
TRBJ2-4 TRBV2 - - TGTGCCAGCAAACAGCTAGCCAAAAACATTCAGTACTTC CASKQLAKNIQYF
TRBJ1-5 TRBV28 - - TGTGCCAGCAGTTTAACAGCCGGCAATCAGCCCCAGCATTTT CASSLTAGNQPQHF
TRBJ1-4 TRBV6-4 - - TGTGCCAGCAGTGACTCGAGGGAGGCAAGACTGTTTTTT CASSDSREARLFF
TRBJ1-1 TRBV20-1 - - TGCAGTGCTAGTGGGGACTTAGGGAACACTGAAGCTTTCTTT CSASGDLGNTEAFF
TRBJ1-1 TRBV3-1/TRBV3-2 - - TGTGCCAGCAGCCAAGGGGGAGGGGGTAGGATCACTGAAGCTTTCTTT CASSQGGGGRITEAFF
TRBJ2-7 TRBV9 - - TGTGCCAGCAGCGTAGGAATAGCGGAGGAATACGAGCAGTACTTC CASSVGIAEEYEQYF
TRBJ1-5 TRBV19 - - TGTGCCAGTAGTATTGTGTCCCACCGGAGCAATCAGCCCCAGCATTTT CASSIVSHRSNQPQHF
TRBJ2-2 TRBV5-1 - TRBD1 TGCGCCAGCAGCTTTCGTCCCGGGACAGGGGGTACCGGGGAGCTGTTTTTT CASSFRPGTGGTGELFF
TRBJ2-5 TRBV9 - TRBD2 TGTGCCAGCGCTACCCTCGCGGGGGGCCAAGAGACCCAGTACTTC CASATLAGGQETQYF
TRBJ1-3 TRBV5-1 - - TGCGCCAGCAGCTTTGACGTTTTCTCTGGAAACACCATATATTTT CASSFDVFSGNTIYF
TRBJ2-5 TRBV10-1 - TRBD2 TGCGCCAGCGGGGGGCTAGCGGGAGAGACCCAGTACTTC CASGGLAGETQYF
TRBJ1-6 TRBV6-5 - - TGTGCCAACTCGAGACAGGTCTATAATTCACCCCTCCACTTT CANSRQVYNSPLHF
TRBJ2-2 TRBV12-5 - - TGTGCTAGTGGTAGGGACACCGGGGAGCTGTTTTTT CASGRDTGELFF
TRBJ2-1 TRBV2 - - TGTGCCAGCAGTTATCAAGGCAATGAGCAGTTCTTC CASSYQGNEQFF
TRBJ1-2 TRBV7-2 - TRBD1 TGTGCCAGCAGCTCAGGGGGGGACTACTATGGCTACGCCTTC CASSSGGDYYGYAF
TRBJ1-1 TRBV7-9 few - TGTGCCTGTAAGGATGGGCACACTGAAGCTTTCTTT CACKDGHTEAFF
TRBJ2-3 TRBV19 - TRBD2 TGTGCCAGTAGTAACAGACTAGCGCGCACAGATACGCAGTATTTT CASSNRLARTDTQYF
TRBJ2-5 TRBV11-2 - TRBD1 TGTGCCAGCAGCCCTCGACAGGGGGGAGAAGAGACCCAGTACTTC CASSPRQGGEETQYF
TRBJ1-1 TRBV5-1 - - TGCGCCAGCAGCTTGGCGGGGGACACTGAAGCTTTCTTT CASSLAGDTEAFF
TRBJ2-2 TRBV5-1 - TRBD1 TGCGCCAGCAGCCAGGGACAGGAAGCCGGGGAGCTGTTTTTT CASSQGQEAGELFF
TRBJ2-7 TRBV7-9 - - TGTGCCAGCAGCTTCGCAGACTTCGACGAGCAGTACTTC CASSFADFDEQYF
TRBJ2-2 TRBV2 - - TGTGCCAGCCACAGGGACGCGATGAACACCGGGGAGCTGTTTTTT CASHRDAMNTGELFF
TRBJ1-2 TRBV11-3 - - TGTGCCAGCAGCTGGCTTAACTATGGCTACACCTTC CASSWLNYGYTF
TRBJ2-7 TRBV5-4 - - TGTGCCAGCAGCTTCGACACATCCTACGAGCAGTACTTC CASSFDTSYEQYF
TRBJ1-2 TRBV5-6 few TRBD1 TGTGCCAGCACCCAGGGATTAGGGACAGGGGGAATTCTGGGCTATGGCTACACCTTC CASTQGLGTGGILGYGYTF
TRBJ1-5 TRBV2 - - TGTGCCAGCAGTGCCGCAGGGATTCGGAGCAATCAGCCCCAGCATTTT CASSAAGIRSNQPQHF
TRBJ2-7 TRBV3-1/TRBV3-2 once - TGTGCCAGCAGCCAAGGGGGGATCGAGCAGTACTTC CASSQGGIEQYF
TRBJ2-5 TRBV5-4 - - TGTGCCAGCAGCTTGGCGTCTGCGGGGCAAGAGACCCAGTACTTC CASSLASAGQETQYF